This entry features one TCR beta chain sequence. Profiled with immunoSEQ multiplex PCR; TCRdb holds only in-frame clones, not every one. The data contain over 65,000 clones, 90% to 95% of them singletons. V shed 0 bases and J 4 bases; nucleotides not matched to a gene: 5. Germline V gives CDR1 LNHDA, CDR2 SQIVND (reference sequence). The CDR3 contains 16 residues. This specimen comes from a study of shared T cell receptors in the human thymus. This chain links TRBV19 with TRBJ2-1; 8 bases are shared with TRBD1. Sequencing was carried out using thymocytes. The receptor comes from a human donor. CDR3 coding DNA: TGTGCCAGTAGTATAGAAACGGACAGGGAATACAATGAGCAGTTCTTC. This codes for CASSIETDREYNEQFF.